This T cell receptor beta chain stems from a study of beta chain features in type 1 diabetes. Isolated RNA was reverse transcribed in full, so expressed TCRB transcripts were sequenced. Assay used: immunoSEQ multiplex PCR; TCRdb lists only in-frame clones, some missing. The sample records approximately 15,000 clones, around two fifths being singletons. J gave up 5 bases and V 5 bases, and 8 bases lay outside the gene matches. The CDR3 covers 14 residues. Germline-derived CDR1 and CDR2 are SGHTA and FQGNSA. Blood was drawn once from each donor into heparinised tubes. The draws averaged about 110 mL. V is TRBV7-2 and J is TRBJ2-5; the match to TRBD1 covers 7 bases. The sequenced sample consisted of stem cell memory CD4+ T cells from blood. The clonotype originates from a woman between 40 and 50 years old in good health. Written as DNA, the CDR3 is TGTGCCAGCAGCCAAGGGGGCATAAGGGAGACCCAGTACTTC. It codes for CASSQGGIRETQYF.